One sample yielded the 30 T cell receptor beta chains listed below, sequenced in a study of CD8+ T cells in alopecia areata. Reverse transcription of extracted RNA yielded cDNA, which provided the sequencing template. Sequencing was performed with immunoSEQ multiplex PCR; in TCRdb, only in-frame clones are kept and a portion is missing. The data contain 110,000 to 150,000 clones, less than 65% of them singletons. Sample: CD8+ T cells sorted from blood. These TCRs come from a human donor in good health.

The chain is built from TRBV7-9 and TRBJ2-1, with 7 bases lining up with TRBD1. The CDR3 contains 15 residues. Unmatched junction bases numbered 6, after V lost 0 bases and J lost 7 bases. CDR1 SEHNR and CDR2 FQNEAQ come from the germline V gene (reference sequence). The CDR3: CASSLAQGTENEQFF. CDR3 nucleotide sequence: TGTGCCAGCAGCTTAGCGCAGGGGACAGAAAATGAGCAGTTCTTC.

This chain joins TRBV29-1 and TRBJ2-5; D is possibly TRBD1 (5 bases). The germline V and J ends were trimmed by 2 bases and 6 bases, with 19 bases remaining between them. Germline V gives CDR1 SQVTM, CDR2 ANQGSEA. The length of the CDR3 is 15 residues. The CDR3: CSVELRAGNGKTQYF. In nucleotides, the CDR3 is TGCAGCGTTGAACTCCGGGCAGGGAATGGGAAGACCCAGTACTTC. Drawing the rest from reference TRBV29-1 and TRBJ2-5, the complete variable domain is SAVISQKPSRDICQRGTSLTIQCQVDSQVTMMFWYRQQPGQSLTLIATANQGSEATYESGFVIDKFPISRPNLTFSTLTVSNMSPEDSSIYLCSVELRAGNGKTQYFGPGTRLLVL.

The V call is TRBV7-9, the J call TRBJ2-5, with 7 nucleotides matching TRBD1. This CDR3 spans 14 amino acids. CDR1 and CDR2 (germline): SEHNR, FQNEAQ (reference sequence). V shed 8 bases, J shed 3 bases, and the junction held 9 bases outside the gene matches. CDR3 coding DNA: TGTGCCAGCTCCCATCGGGACAGAGAAGAGACCCAGTACTTC. Translated, it gives CASSHRDREETQYF.

This clone has more than one count but fewer than ten. The chain recombines TRBV29-1 with TRBJ2-3; 10 nucleotides line up with TRBD1. CDR3 size: 15 residues. V was clipped by 3 bases and J by 4 bases; unmatched bases: 7. The V gene's germline CDR1 is SQVTM and CDR2 ANQGSEA. DNA for the CDR3: TGCAGCGTTGACGGGCTGACAGGGGGCCCAGATACGCAGTATTTT. Its translation is CSVDGLTGGPDTQYF.

The gene calls are TRBV29-1 and TRBJ2-2; D is ambiguous. The V end lost 2 bases, the J end lost 0 bases, and 16 bases lay between the germline ends. The CDR3 consists of 17 residues. CDR1 is SQVTM, CDR2 ANQGSEA, per germline. The CDR3 bases are TGCAGCGTTGAATTCGGCAGCCGCGAGCCGAACACCGGGGAGCTGTTTTTT. This codes for CSVEFGSREPNTGELFF.

V is TRBV29-1 and J is TRBJ2-1; the match to TRBD1 covers 10 bases. This CDR3 is built from 15 residues. The trim removed 6 bases at V and 6 bases at J, leaving 11 bases unmatched. The germline CDR1 and CDR2 sequences are SQVTM and ANQGSEA. The CDR3 nucleotides are TGCAGCGTGGACACCGGGACAGGGGTAGGCAATGAGCAGTTCTTC. Residues: CSVDTGTGVGNEQFF.

This clone was found a few times. The CDR3 loop reads CASQAGYNEQFF. Written as DNA, the CDR3 is TGTGCCAGTCAGGCGGGGTACAATGAGCAGTTCTTC. This chain uses TRBV11-2 with TRBJ2-1; maybe TRBD2 (6 bases). Trimming left V 9 bases short and J 4 bases short, with 10 bases between. The CDR3 length is 12 residues. Germline assignment: CDR1 SGHAT and CDR2 FQNNGV.

The chain combines TRBV19 with TRBJ1-5; 7 positions match TRBD1. V trimming: 3 bases; J trimming: 1 base; junction bases outside the gene matches: 3. CDR3 size: 15 residues. Germline CDR1 reads LNHDA; CDR2 reads SQIVND (reference sequence). The CDR3 nucleotides are TGTGCCAGTAGTATTGGACAGGCGAGCAATCAGCCCCAGCATTTT. Translating it yields CASSIGQASNQPQHF.

The chain combines TRBV5-8 with TRBJ2-5, with D possibly being TRBD2 (6 bases). Deletions cut 4 bases from V and 5 bases from J, with 21 bases between. Germline assignment: CDR1 SGHTS and CDR2 YDEGEE. This CDR3 region has 16 residues. As DNA, the CDR3 is TGTGCCAGCAGCGCGGGACGTCTGGAGGCCATGGAGACCCAGTACTTC. It translates to CASSAGRLEAMETQYF.

V gene TRBV11-2 combines with J gene TRBJ2-5, with 7 bases that match TRBD1. V dropped 5 bases and J dropped 3; count of bases not matched to a gene: 6. The CDR3 length is 14 residues. Germline loops: CDR1 SGHAT, CDR2 FQNNGV. This CDR3 reads CASSPLGQKETQYF. CDR3 DNA sequence: TGTGCCAGCAGCCCCCTGGGACAGAAAGAGACCCAGTACTTC.

In this sample, this clone turned up once. The chain joins TRBV28 to TRBJ2-1; D is perhaps TRBD1 (5 bases). This CDR3 region has 15 residues. Germline V CDR1 and CDR2: MDHEN, SYDVKM. V gave up 5 bases and J gave up 5 bases, with 16 bases separating them. In nucleotides, the CDR3 is TGTGCCAGCAGTGGTCCCAGGGATTTGGACAATGAGCAGTTCTTC. Its protein product is CASSGPRDLDNEQFF.

This clone was seen a few times. This chain links TRBV19 with TRBJ2-7, with D perhaps matching TRBD2 (6 bases). The CDR3 runs 14 residues. The V end was cut by 5 bases, the J end by 0 bases, with 11 bases between. Germline CDR1 is LNHDA and CDR2 is SQIVND (reference sequence). CDR3 nucleotides: TGTGCCAGTAGTTTGGCGGGGTCCTCCTACGAGCAGTACTTC. This gives the protein CASSLAGSSYEQYF.

This clone was seen only a few times. V gene TRBV4-1 combines with J gene TRBJ2-1; the match to TRBD2 covers 10 bases. CDR3 length: 15 residues. J lost 2 bases, V lost 4 bases, and 2 bases had no gene match. Germline values: CDR1 MGHRA, CDR2 YSYEKL. The CDR3 region has the DNA TGCGCCAGCAGCCTAGCGGGAGGAGCCTACAATGAGCAGTTCTTC. It specifies CASSLAGGAYNEQFF.

The V gene is TRBV5-1, the J gene TRBJ2-5; 7 nucleotides agree with TRBD1. This CDR3 has 12 residues. Trimming took 7 bases from V and 5 from J; bases not matched to a gene: 5. The germline V gene has CDR1 SGHRS and CDR2 YFSETQ. The CDR3 loop is CASLDRDETQYF. In DNA, the CDR3 is TGCGCCAGCCTCGACAGGGATGAGACCCAGTACTTC.

The chain combines TRBV27 with TRBJ1-2; D might be TRBD1 (6 bases). This CDR3 contains 12 residues. V was pared by 4 bases and J by 8 bases, with 11 bases between. The germline V gene has CDR1 MNHEY and CDR2 SMNVEV (reference sequence). This CDR3 reads CASSSGGGGYTF. Written as DNA, the CDR3 is TGTGCCAGCAGTTCGGGGGGGGGCGGCTACACCTTC.

The V call is TRBV29-1, the J call TRBJ2-3; 7 bases match TRBD2. Germline trimming cut 5 bases from V and 4 bases from J; bases unmatched to any gene: 0. The germline V gene has CDR1 SQVTM and CDR2 ANQGSEA. The CDR3 has 11 residues. The CDR3 region is CSVREADTQYF. CDR3 sequence (DNA): TGCAGCGTTCGGGAGGCAGATACGCAGTATTTT.

This clone was recorded a few times. The chain has TRBV7-9 and TRBJ1-2; no clear D gene. This CDR3 is built from 14 residues. Germline loops: CDR1 SEHNR, CDR2 FQNEAQ (reference sequence). Between the trimmed V and J ends, which lost 0 bases and 1 base, there was a span of 6 bases. The CDR3 here is CASSLAGFNYGYTF. The CDR3 DNA follows: TGTGCCAGCAGCTTAGCCGGTTTTAACTATGGCTACACCTTC.

The rearrangement uses TRBV15 and TRBJ2-7, with 9 bases that match TRBD2. J was trimmed by 0 bases and V by 5 bases; bases with no gene match: 8. The length of the CDR3 is 16 residues. Germline CDR1 LNHNV, CDR2 YYDKDF (reference sequence). The CDR3: CATSERSGSNSYEQYF. The CDR3 DNA follows: TGTGCCACCAGCGAGCGTAGCGGGAGCAACTCCTACGAGCAGTACTTC.

This chain links TRBV9 with TRBJ2-1; unclear D gene. The germline V gene has CDR1 SGDLS and CDR2 YYNGEE. This CDR3 is built from 16 residues. Trimming cost V 0 bases and J 5 bases, with 15 bases left between them. CDR3 sequence: CASSVGSAMGNNEQFF. The CDR3 nucleotides are TGTGCCAGCAGCGTAGGGTCCGCGATGGGAAACAATGAGCAGTTCTTC.

The rearrangement uses TRBV7-9 and TRBJ2-2, with TRBD1 as a possible D gene (6 bases). This CDR3 contains 16 residues. From germline, CDR1 is SEHNR and CDR2 FQNEAQ (reference sequence). V was clipped by 4 bases and J by 5 bases, with 17 bases between them. In DNA, the CDR3 is TGTGCCAGCAGCTCAAGTACGAGGGGGTTTACCGGGGAGCTGTTTTTT. The encoded protein is CASSSSTRGFTGELFF.

The chain couples TRBV5-1 to TRBJ2-7; D is unresolved. Trimming took 0 bases from V and 7 from J, leaving 14 bases between them. Per germline, CDR1 SGHRS and CDR2 YFSETQ. The CDR3 sequence is 14 residues long. The CDR3 here is CASSLGRAGVEQYF. The CDR3 coding sequence is TGCGCCAGCAGCTTGGGCAGAGCCGGAGTGGAGCAGTACTTC.

This clone was seen just once. It is unclear where the CDR3 begins or ends on the DNA, so no DNA is shown, and the CDR3 is as TCRdb lists it. The chain couples TRBV27 to TRBJ2-6; the table's D call, TRBD1, was not checked against the DNA. CDR1 and CDR2 from the germline V gene are MNHEY and SMNVEV (reference sequence). The CDR3 has 15 residues if both end residues are counted. This chain's CDR3 is CASSLDKAGANVLTF.

The V and J genes are TRBV4-1 and TRBJ1-1; no definite D call. Germline CDR1 is MGHRA and CDR2 is YSYEKL. V was shortened by 1 base and J by 1 base, with 16 bases between the two germline ends. The length of the CDR3 is 17 residues. CDR3: CASSQGHSGVPNTEAFF. CDR3 in DNA: TGCGCCAGCAGCCAAGGGCACAGCGGGGTGCCGAACACTGAAGCTTTCTTT.

This chain uses TRBV9 with TRBJ2-1; 10 bases agree with TRBD2. Germline CDR1 reads SGDLS; CDR2 reads YYNGEE. The CDR3 extends over 18 amino acids. After removal of 1 base from V and 2 bases from J, the junction contained 9 bases not matched to a gene. CDR3 nucleotide sequence: TGTGCCAGCAGCGTAACGGCTAGCGGGAGAGGCGCCTACAATGAGCAGTTCTTC. Its protein is CASSVTASGRGAYNEQFF.

This clone has just one count. The chain recombines TRBV11-2 with TRBJ1-2; D gene uncertain. The germline gives CDR1 SGHAT, CDR2 FQNNGV. This CDR3 has 10 amino acids. This CDR3 is CASDRGGYTF. Written as DNA, the CDR3 is TGTGCGTCCGATCGCGGTGGCTACACCTTC.

The genes are TRBV30 and TRBJ2-3, with D perhaps matching TRBD2 (6 bases). Germline V gene lookup returns CDR1 GTSNPN and CDR2 SVGIG (reference sequence). CDR3 length: 16 residues. V was shortened by 6 bases and J by 2 bases, with 21 bases between the two germline ends. This chain's CDR3 is CACRGGDSSPTDTQYF. The CDR3 nucleotides read TGTGCCTGCCGTGGCGGGGACTCGAGCCCCACAGATACGCAGTATTTT.

J is TRBJ2-7 and V is TRBV4-1; 9 bases are shared with TRBD1. The V segment lost 3 bases and the J segment 0 bases; nucleotides outside the gene matches: 6. The CDR3 contains 16 residues. CDR1 MGHRA and CDR2 YSYEKL come from the germline V gene. CDR3 region: CASSQDDRGGSYEQYF. The CDR3 nucleotides read TGCGCCAGCAGCCAGGACGACAGGGGGGGCTCCTACGAGCAGTACTTC.

There are a few counts of this clone. This chain uses TRBV7-8 with TRBJ2-1, with a possible D match to TRBD1 (6 bases). The ends were cut back, 5 bases at V and 4 bases at J, with 15 bases in the middle. The CDR3 runs to 15 residues. CDR1 and CDR2 (germline): SGHVS, FQNEAQ. CDR3 in amino acids: CASSPRGQGYNEQFF. The CDR3 DNA sequence: TGTGCCAGCAGCCCGAGAGGGCAGGGGTACAATGAGCAGTTCTTC.

The chain uses TRBV13 and TRBJ2-5, with D possibly TRBD1 on 6 matching bases. V gave up 2 bases and J gave up 2 bases, with 9 bases separating them. The length of the CDR3 is 14 residues. Germline CDR1 and CDR2: PRHDT and FYEKMQ (reference sequence). The CDR3 region has the DNA TGTGCCAGCAGCTTAAGACAGGTTCAAGAGACCCAGTACTTC. It encodes CASSLRQVQETQYF.

This clone has more than one count but fewer than ten. The chain has TRBV29-1 and TRBJ2-7, with TRBD2 matching over 12 bases. V gave up 2 bases and J gave up 4 bases; unmatched junction bases: 15. The CDR3 has 18 residues. The germline gives CDR1 SQVTM, CDR2 ANQGSEA. CDR3 sequence: CSVELSLAGGGGRYEQYF. The CDR3 bases are TGCAGCGTTGAATTAAGTCTAGCGGGAGGGGGAGGACGATACGAGCAGTACTTC.